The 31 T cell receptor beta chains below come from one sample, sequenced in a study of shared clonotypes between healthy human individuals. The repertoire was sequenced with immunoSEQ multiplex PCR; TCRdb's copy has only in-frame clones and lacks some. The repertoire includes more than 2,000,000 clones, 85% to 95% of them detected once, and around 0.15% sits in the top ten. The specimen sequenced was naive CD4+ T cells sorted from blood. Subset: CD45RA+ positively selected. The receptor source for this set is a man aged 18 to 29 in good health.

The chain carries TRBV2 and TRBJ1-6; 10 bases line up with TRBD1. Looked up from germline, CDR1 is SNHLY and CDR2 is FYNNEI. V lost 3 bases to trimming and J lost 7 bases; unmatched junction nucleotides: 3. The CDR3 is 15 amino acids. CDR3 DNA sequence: TGTGCCAGCAGTGAGGGACAGGGGTCAAATTCACCCCTCCACTTT. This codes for CASSEGQGSNSPLHF.

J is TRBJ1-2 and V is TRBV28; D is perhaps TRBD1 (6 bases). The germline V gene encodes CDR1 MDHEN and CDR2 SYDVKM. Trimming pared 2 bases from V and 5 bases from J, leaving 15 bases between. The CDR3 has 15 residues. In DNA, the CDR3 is TGTGCCAGCAGTTTACCCTACAGGGAGCCTTATGGCTACACCTTC. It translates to CASSLPYREPYGYTF.

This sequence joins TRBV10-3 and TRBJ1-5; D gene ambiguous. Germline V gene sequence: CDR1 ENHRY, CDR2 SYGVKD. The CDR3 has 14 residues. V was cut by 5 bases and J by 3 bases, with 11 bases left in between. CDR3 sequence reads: CAISPDAINQPQHF. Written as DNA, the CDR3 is TGTGCCATCAGTCCGGACGCAATCAATCAGCCCCAGCATTTT.

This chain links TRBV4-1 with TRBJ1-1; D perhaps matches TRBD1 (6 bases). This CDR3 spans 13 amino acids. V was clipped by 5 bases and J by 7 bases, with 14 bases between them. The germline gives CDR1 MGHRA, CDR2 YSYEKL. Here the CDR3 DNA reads TGCGCCAGCAGCACTACAGGGTTGGGTGAAGCTTTCTTT. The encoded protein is CASSTTGLGEAFF.

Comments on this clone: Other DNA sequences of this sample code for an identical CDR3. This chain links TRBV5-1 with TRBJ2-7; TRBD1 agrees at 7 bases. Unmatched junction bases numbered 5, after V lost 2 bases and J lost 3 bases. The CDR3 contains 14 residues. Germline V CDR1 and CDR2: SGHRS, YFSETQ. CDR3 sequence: CASSLGGVSYEQYF. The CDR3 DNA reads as TGCGCCAGCAGCTTAGGGGGCGTCAGCTACGAGCAGTACTTC.

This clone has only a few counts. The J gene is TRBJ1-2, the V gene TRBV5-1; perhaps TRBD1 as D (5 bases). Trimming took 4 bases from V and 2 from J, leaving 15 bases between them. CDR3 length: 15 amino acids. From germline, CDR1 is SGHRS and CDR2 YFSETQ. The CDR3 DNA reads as TGCGCCAGCAGCCCCCTTGAAGGGGCGAACTATGGCTACACCTTC. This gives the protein CASSPLEGANYGYTF.

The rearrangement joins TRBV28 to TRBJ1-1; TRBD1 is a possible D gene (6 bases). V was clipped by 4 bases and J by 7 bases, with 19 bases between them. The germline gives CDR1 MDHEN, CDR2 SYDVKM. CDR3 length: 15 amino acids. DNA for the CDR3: TGTGCCAGCAGTTCGATTACAGGGAGAAAGGATGAAGCTTTCTTT. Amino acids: CASSSITGRKDEAFF.

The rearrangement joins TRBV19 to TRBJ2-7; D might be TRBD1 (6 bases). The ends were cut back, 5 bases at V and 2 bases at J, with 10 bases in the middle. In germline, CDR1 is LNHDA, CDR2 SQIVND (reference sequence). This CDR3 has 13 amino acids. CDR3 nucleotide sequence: TGTGCCAGTAGTCTAGGACAGCCCTACGAGCAGTACTTC. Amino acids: CASSLGQPYEQYF.

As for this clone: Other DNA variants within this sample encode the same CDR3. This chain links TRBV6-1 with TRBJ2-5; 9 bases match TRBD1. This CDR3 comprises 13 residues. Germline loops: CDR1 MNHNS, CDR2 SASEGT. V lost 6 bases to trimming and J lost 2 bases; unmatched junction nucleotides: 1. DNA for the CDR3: TGTGCCAGCAGAGACAGGGGGCAAGAGACCCAGTACTTC. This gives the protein CASRDRGQETQYF.

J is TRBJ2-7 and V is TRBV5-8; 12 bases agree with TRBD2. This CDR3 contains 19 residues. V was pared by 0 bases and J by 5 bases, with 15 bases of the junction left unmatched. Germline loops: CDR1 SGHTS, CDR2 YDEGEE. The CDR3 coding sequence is TGTGCCAGCAGCTTGGATCCCGGGACTAGCGGGCCTAGGCCCCACGAGCAGTACTTC. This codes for CASSLDPGTSGPRPHEQYF.

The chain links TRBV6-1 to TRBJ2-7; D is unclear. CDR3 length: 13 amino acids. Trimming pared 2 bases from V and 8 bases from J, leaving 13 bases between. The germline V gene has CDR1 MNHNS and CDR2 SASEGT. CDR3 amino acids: CASSENPAGKQYF. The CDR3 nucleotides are TGTGCCAGCAGTGAAAACCCAGCTGGAAAGCAGTACTTC.

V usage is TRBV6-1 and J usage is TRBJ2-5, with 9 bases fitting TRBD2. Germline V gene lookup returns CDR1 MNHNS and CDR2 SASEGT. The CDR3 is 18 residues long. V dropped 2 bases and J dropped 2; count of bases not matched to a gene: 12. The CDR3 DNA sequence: TGTGCCAGCAGTGAAAGCCCCACTGCAGCGGGAGGACAAGAGACCCAGTACTTC. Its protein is CASSESPTAAGGQETQYF.

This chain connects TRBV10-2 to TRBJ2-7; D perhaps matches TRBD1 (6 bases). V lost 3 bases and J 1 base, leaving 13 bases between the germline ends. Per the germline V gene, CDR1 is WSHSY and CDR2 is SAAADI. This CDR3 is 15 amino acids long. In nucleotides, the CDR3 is TGCGCCAGCAGTGAATGGGACAACTTTTCCTACGAGCAGTACTTC. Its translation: CASSEWDNFSYEQYF.

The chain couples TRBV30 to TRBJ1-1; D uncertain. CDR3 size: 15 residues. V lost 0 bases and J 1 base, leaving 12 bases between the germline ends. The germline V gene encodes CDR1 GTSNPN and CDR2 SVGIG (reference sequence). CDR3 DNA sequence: TGTGCCTGGAGTGTACTCGGGCAGGCGAACACTGAAGCTTTCTTT. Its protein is CAWSVLGQANTEAFF.

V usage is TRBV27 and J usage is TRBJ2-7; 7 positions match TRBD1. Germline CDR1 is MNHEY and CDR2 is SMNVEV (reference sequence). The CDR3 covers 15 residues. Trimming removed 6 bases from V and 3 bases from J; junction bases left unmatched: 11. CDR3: CASRLTGVNLYEQYF. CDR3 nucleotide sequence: TGTGCCAGCAGGCTAACAGGGGTGAACCTCTACGAGCAGTACTTC.

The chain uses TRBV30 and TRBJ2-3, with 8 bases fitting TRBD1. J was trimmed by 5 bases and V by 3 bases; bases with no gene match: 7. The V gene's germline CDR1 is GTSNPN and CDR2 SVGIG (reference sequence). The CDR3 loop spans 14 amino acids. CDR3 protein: CAWSLRGLKDTQYF. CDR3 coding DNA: TGTGCCTGGAGCCTCAGGGGGCTGAAAGATACGCAGTATTTT. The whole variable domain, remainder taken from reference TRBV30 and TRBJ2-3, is SQTIHQWPATLVQPVGSPLSLECTVEGTSNPNLYWYRQAAGRGLQLLFYSVGIGQISSEVPQNLSASRPQDRQFILSSKKLLLSDSGFYLCAWSLRGLKDTQYFGPGTRLTVL.

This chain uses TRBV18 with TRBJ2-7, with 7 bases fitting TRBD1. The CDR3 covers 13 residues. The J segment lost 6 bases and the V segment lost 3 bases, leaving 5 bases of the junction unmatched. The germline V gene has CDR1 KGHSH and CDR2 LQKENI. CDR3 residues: CASSPRDSSEQYF. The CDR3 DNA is TGTGCCAGCTCACCCCGGGACAGTTCCGAGCAGTACTTC.

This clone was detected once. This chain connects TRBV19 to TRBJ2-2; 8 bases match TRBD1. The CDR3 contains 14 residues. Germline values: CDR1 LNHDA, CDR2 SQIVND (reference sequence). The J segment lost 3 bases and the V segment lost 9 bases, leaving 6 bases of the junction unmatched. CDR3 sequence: CASWTGRDTGELFF. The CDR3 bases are TGTGCCAGCTGGACAGGGCGGGACACCGGGGAGCTGTTTTTT. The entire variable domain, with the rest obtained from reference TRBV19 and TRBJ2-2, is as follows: DGGITQSPKYLFRKEGQNVTLSCEQNLNHDAMYWYRQDPGQGLRLIYYSQIVNDFQKGDIAEGYSVSREKKESFPLTVTSAQKNPTAFYLCASWTGRDTGELFFGEGSRLTVL.

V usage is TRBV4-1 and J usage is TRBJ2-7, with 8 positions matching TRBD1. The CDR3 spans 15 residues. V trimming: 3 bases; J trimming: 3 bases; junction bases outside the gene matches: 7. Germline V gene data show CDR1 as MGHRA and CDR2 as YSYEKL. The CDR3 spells CASSQVRQGNYEQYF. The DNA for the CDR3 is TGCGCCAGCAGCCAGGTTCGACAGGGGAACTACGAGCAGTACTTC.

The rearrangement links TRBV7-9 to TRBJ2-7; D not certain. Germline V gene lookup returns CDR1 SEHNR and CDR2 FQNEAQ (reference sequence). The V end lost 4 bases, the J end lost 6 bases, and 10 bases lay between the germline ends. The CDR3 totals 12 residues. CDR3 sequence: CASSSSRAEQYF. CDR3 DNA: TGTGCCAGCAGCTCCAGCCGAGCCGAGCAGTACTTC.

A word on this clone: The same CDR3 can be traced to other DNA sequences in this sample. CDR3 in amino acids: CASSGQGYGYTF. DNA of the CDR3: TGTGCCAGCAGTGGGCAGGGCTATGGCTACACCTTC. The genes are TRBV2 and TRBJ1-2, with D perhaps TRBD1 (5 bases). The germline CDR1 and CDR2 sequences are SNHLY and FYNNEI. There are 12 residues in the CDR3. The germline V and J ends were trimmed by 4 bases and 4 bases, with 7 bases remaining between them.

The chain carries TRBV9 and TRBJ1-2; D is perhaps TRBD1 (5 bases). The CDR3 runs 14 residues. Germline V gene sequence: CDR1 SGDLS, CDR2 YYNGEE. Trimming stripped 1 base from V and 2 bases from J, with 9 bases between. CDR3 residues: CASSVIGGNYGYTF. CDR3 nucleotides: TGTGCCAGCAGCGTAATCGGGGGGAACTATGGCTACACCTTC.

This CDR3 is CASSLGQLNTGELFF. CDR3 DNA: TGTGCCAGCAGCTTAGGACAGTTGAACACCGGGGAGCTGTTTTTT. The chain is built from TRBV7-9 and TRBJ2-2, with a weak D call TRBD1 (5 bases). There are 15 residues in the CDR3. Trimming shortened V by 1 base and J by 1 base, and 7 bases separated the two germline ends. From germline, CDR1 is SEHNR and CDR2 FQNEAQ (reference sequence). Looking up the rest from reference TRBV7-9 and TRBJ2-2 gives the full variable domain: DTGVSQNPRHKITKRGQNVTFRCDPISEHNRLYWYRQTLGQGPEFLTYFQNEAQLEKSRLLSDRFSAERPKGSFSTLEIQRTEQGDSAMYLCASSLGQLNTGELFFGEGSRLTVL.

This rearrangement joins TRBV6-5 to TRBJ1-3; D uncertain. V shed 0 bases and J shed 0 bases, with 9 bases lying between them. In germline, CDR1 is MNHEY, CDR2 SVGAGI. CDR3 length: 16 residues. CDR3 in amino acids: CASSYSAARSGNTIYF. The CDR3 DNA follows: TGTGCCAGCAGTTACTCGGCGGCCCGCTCTGGAAACACCATATATTTT.

CDR3 protein: CASSHGTGAIPYGGYTF. The CDR3 nucleotides read TGCGCCAGCAGCCATGGGACAGGGGCGATTCCCTATGGTGGCTACACCTTC. The rearrangement joins TRBV5-1 to TRBJ1-2; 10 nucleotides line up with TRBD1. Unmatched junction bases numbered 16, after V lost 4 bases and J lost 7 bases. Germline lookup yields CDR1 SGHRS and CDR2 YFSETQ. This CDR3 spans 17 amino acids.

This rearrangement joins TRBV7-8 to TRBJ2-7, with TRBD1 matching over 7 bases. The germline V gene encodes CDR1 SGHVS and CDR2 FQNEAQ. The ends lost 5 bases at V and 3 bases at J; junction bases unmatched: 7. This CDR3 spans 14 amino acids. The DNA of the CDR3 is TGTGCCAGCAGCCTACAGGGGCAGAACTACGAGCAGTACTTC. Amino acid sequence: CASSLQGQNYEQYF. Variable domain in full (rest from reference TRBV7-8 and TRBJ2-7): GAGVSQSPRYKVAKRGQDVALRCDPISGHVSLFWYQQALGQGPEFLTYFQNEAQLDKSGLPSDRFFAERPEGSVSTLKIQRTQQEDSAVYLCASSLQGQNYEQYFGPGTRLTVT.

The CDR3 DNA reads as TGTGCCAGCGACGCCGGGACTAGCGGGAGAAATGAGCAGTTCTTC. Amino acids: CASDAGTSGRNEQFF. The rearrangement uses TRBV9 and TRBJ2-1; 14 bases align to TRBD2. V was pared by 7 bases and J by 7 bases, with 7 bases of the junction left unmatched. The CDR3 contains 15 residues. Germline V CDR1 and CDR2: SGDLS, YYNGEE.

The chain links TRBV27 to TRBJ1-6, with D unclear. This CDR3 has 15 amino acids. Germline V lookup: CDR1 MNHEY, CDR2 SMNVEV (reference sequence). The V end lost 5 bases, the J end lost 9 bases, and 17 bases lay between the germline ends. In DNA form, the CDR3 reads TGTGCCAGCAGTCCCCGTTCGGGCTTCGGTTCACCCCTCCACTTT. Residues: CASSPRSGFGSPLHF.

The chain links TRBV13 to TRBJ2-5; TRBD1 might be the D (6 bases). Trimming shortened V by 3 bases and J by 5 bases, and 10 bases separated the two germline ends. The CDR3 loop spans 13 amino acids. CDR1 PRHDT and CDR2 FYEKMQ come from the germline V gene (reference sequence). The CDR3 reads CASSFQGQETQYF. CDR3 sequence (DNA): TGTGCCAGCAGCTTCCAGGGGCAGGAGACCCAGTACTTC. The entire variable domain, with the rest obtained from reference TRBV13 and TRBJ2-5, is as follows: AAGVIQSPRHLIKEKRETATLKCYPIPRHDTVYWYQQGPGQDPQFLISFYEKMQSDKGSIPDRFSAQQFSDYHSELNMSSLELGDSALYFCASSFQGQETQYFGPGTRLLVL.

This CDR3 is CATSRQGQGARGYTF. CDR3 bases: TGTGCCACCAGCAGGCAGGGACAGGGGGCGCGAGGCTACACCTTC. V usage is TRBV15 and J usage is TRBJ1-2, with 12 bases aligning to TRBD1. Germline CDR1 and CDR2: LNHNV and YYDKDF (reference sequence). The CDR3 runs 15 residues. V lost 3 bases, J lost 8 bases, and 7 bases stayed unmatched.

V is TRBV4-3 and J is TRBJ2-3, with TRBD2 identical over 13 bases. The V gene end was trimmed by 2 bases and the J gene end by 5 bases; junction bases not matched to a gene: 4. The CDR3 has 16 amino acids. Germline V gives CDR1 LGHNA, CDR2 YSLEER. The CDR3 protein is CASSQTSGRAIDTQYF. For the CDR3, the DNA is TGCGCCAGCAGCCAAACTAGCGGGAGGGCCATAGATACGCAGTATTTT.